These 9 T cell receptor beta chains came from one sample sequenced in a study of blood T cell repertoires in COVID-19. The method was immunoSEQ multiplex PCR; TCRdb's version includes in-frame clones alone and lacks a portion of them. The data show roughly 160,000 clones, with roughly 80% seen just once and about an eighth held by the top ten. The sample comprised PBMCs or T cells enriched from blood (not recorded which). The receptors shown here come from a middle-aged man who had recovered from COVID-19.

This clone was recorded once. CDR3 sequence: CASTRGTSGGSDTQYF. DNA for the CDR3: TGTGCCAGCACCAGAGGGACTAGCGGGGGATCAGATACGCAGTATTTT. The chain couples TRBV7-2 to TRBJ2-3, with 14 bases fitting TRBD2. The CDR3 consists of 16 residues. V was pared by 7 bases and J by 4 bases, with 7 bases of the junction left unmatched. Germline CDR1 and CDR2: SGHTA and FQGNSA.

J is TRBJ2-1 and V is TRBV6-4, with a tentative D call TRBD2 (5 bases). Germline CDR1 reads MRHNA; CDR2 reads SNTAGT. The CDR3 sequence is 15 residues long. Trimming shortened V by 6 bases and J by 6 bases, and 18 bases separated the two germline ends. The CDR3 reads CASSPRGFPSNEQFF. As DNA, the CDR3 is TGTGCCAGCAGCCCGAGAGGGTTCCCCTCCAATGAGCAGTTCTTC.

The V gene is TRBV19, the J gene TRBJ2-2, with TRBD1 matching 7 bases. This CDR3 comprises 14 residues. Unmatched junction bases numbered 0, after V lost 4 bases and J lost 1 base. The germline gives CDR1 LNHDA, CDR2 SQIVND (reference sequence). The CDR3 loop reads CASSRQGNTGELFF. CDR3 DNA sequence: TGTGCCAGTAGTAGACAGGGGAACACCGGGGAGCTGTTTTTT.

CDR3 region: CASSSRLAGGTDTQYF. The CDR3 DNA follows: TGTGCCAGCAGCTCCCGGTTAGCGGGGGGCACAGATACGCAGTATTTT. The gene calls are TRBV7-8 and TRBJ2-3, with 9 positions matching TRBD2. CDR3 size: 16 residues. Germline CDR1 SGHVS, CDR2 FQNEAQ. V lost 4 bases and J lost 1; bases outside the gene matches: 6. Drawing the rest from reference TRBV7-8 and TRBJ2-3, the complete variable domain is GAGVSQSPRYKVAKRGQDVALRCDPISGHVSLFWYQQALGQGPEFLTYFQNEAQLDKSGLPSDRFFAERPEGSVSTLKIQRTQQEDSAVYLCASSSRLAGGTDTQYFGPGTRLTVL.

This chain joins TRBV19 and TRBJ2-7; TRBD2 aligns across 12 bases. The CDR3 extends over 15 amino acids. J was trimmed by 4 bases and V by 5 bases; bases with no gene match: 6. Germline CDR1 reads LNHDA; CDR2 reads SQIVND (reference sequence). The CDR3 protein is CASSPLAGGPYEQYF. CDR3 coding DNA: TGTGCCAGTAGTCCACTAGCGGGGGGCCCGTACGAGCAGTACTTC. Using reference TRBV19 and TRBJ2-7 for the parts outside the CDR3, the full variable domain is DGGITQSPKYLFRKEGQNVTLSCEQNLNHDAMYWYRQDPGQGLRLIYYSQIVNDFQKGDIAEGYSVSREKKESFPLTVTSAQKNPTAFYLCASSPLAGGPYEQYFGPGTRLTVT.

This clone was counted a few times. The genes are TRBV3-1 (or the pseudogene TRBV3-2) and TRBJ2-7; D might be TRBD1 (6 bases). The V gene's germline CDR1 is LGHDT and CDR2 YNNKEL (reference sequence). The CDR3 is 11 amino acids. Trimming removed 8 bases at V and 3 bases at J, with 8 bases between. In DNA, the CDR3 is TGTGCCAGCCGGGACAACTACGAGCAGTACTTC. The encoded protein is CASRDNYEQYF.

This chain connects TRBV7-2 to TRBJ1-6; the match to TRBD1 covers 9 bases. Trimming cost V 4 bases and J 3 bases; bases outside gene matches: 4. Germline CDR1 reads SGHTA; CDR2 reads FQGNSA. This CDR3 has 16 residues. The CDR3 bases are TGTGCCAGCAGCTCGACAGGGGGTCTCTATAATTCACCCCTCCACTTT. It codes for CASSSTGGLYNSPLHF.

The chain links TRBV7-9 to TRBJ1-5, with no clear D. This CDR3 is built from 14 residues. Trimming took 0 bases from V and 6 from J, leaving 9 bases between them. CDR1 and CDR2 (germline): SEHNR, FQNEAQ (reference sequence). CDR3 sequence: CASSLAGGSQPQHF. The CDR3, as DNA: TGTGCCAGCAGCTTAGCTGGCGGGAGTCAGCCCCAGCATTTT. Together with reference TRBV7-9 and TRBJ1-5, the CDR3 gives the full variable domain: DTGVSQNPRHKITKRGQNVTFRCDPISEHNRLYWYRQTLGQGPEFLTYFQNEAQLEKSRLLSDRFSAERPKGSFSTLEIQRTEQGDSAMYLCASSLAGGSQPQHFGDGTRLSIL.

The chain links TRBV18 to TRBJ2-2; maybe TRBD1 (6 bases). The V gene lost 8 bases and the J gene lost 0 bases, with 10 bases spanning the gap. The CDR3 extends over 14 amino acids. CDR1 is KGHSH and CDR2 is LQKENI in the germline V gene. CDR3: CASAGTTNTGELFF. The CDR3 DNA reads TGTGCCAGCGCCGGGACAACGAACACCGGGGAGCTGTTTTTT. The variable domain in full, with the rest retrieved from reference TRBV18 and TRBJ2-2, is NAGVMQNPRHLVRRRGQEARLRCSPMKGHSHVYWYRQLPEEGLKFMVYLQKENIIDESGMPKERFSAEFPKEGPSILRIQQVVRGDSAAYFCASAGTTNTGELFFGEGSRLTVL.